This TCR beta chain is from a study of T cells in Graves' hyperthyroidism and ophthalmopathy. The wider study: Blood from the periphery was taken at initial diagnosis, before any treatment.

It was RNA transcripts that yielded the amplified TCR beta CDR3 regions. The HTBI primer set served for first-round RT-PCR of the TCR CDR3. Each CDR3 protein gets one entry after TCRdb re-called the multiplex PCR reads with MiXCR. The sample records about 410,000 distinct CDR3 sequences, approximately 15% being singletons. In making diagnoses, clinical symptoms, serum thyroxine and TRAb, thyroid ultrasound and orbital computed tomography were all used. Study-wide results and caveats: Ophthalmopathy got predicted by the model a median roughly six months before its onset.

Details on this clonotype: What it binds is not known. Possible read error: a much larger clone is one base away.

The CDR3 runs to 16 residues. Looked up from germline, CDR1 is SGHKS and CDR2 is YYEKEE (reference sequence). This chain joins TRBV5-5 and TRBJ2-5; maybe TRBD2 (7 bases). The sequenced material came from blood. The sequence came from a man aged 18-30 years with Graves' ophthalmopathy. The CDR3, as DNA: TGTACCAGCAGCCTACCAGGGAGGGGGAACCAAGAGACCCAGTACTTC. Translated, it gives CTSSLPGRGNQETQYF.